This TCR beta chain was retrieved from a study of CD8 T cells in Susac syndrome. General study results and limits: The CD4+ T cell repertoires in Susac syndrome were not clonally expanded.

In germline, CDR1 is SGHDT, CDR2 YYEEEE. The trim removed 4 bases at V and 4 bases at J, leaving 6 bases unmatched. CDR3 length equals 15 residues. Roughly 0.45 to 1 ug RNA was reverse transcribed with random hexamers. TCRdb re-called the immunoSEQ multiplex PCR reads through MiXCR, storing one row per CDR3 protein. The sample includes tens of thousands of distinct CDR3 sequences, approximately 93% of them seen just once. Regarding this clonotype: Antigen unknown.

Sequencing targeted TCR beta in T cells from blood (CD8+ and CD4+). Negative isolation was used for CD8+ and CD4+ T cells and FACS enrichment for TEMRA cells. What was sequenced was CD4+ T cells from PBMCs. The receptor was isolated from a human donor with Susac syndrome. The chain employs TRBV5-6 and TRBJ2-3, with 10 nucleotides matching TRBD1. Written as DNA, the CDR3 is TGTGCCAGCAGCGGGGGACAGGGGAACGCAGATACGCAGTATTTT. Its translation is CASSGGQGNADTQYF.